These T cell receptor beta chains were read from a single sample in a study of T cells in Graves' hyperthyroidism and ophthalmopathy. A single record per CDR3 protein comes from TCRdb applying MiXCR to the multiplex PCR reads. The sample contains hundreds of thousands of distinct CDR3 sequences, 12% to 15% of which appear only once. The sequencing input was blood. The receptors were gathered from a woman aged 18-35 years with Graves' hyperthyroidism. The CDR3 runs from the conserved cysteine through the conserved F or W. The order of the fields is J gene, clone size, V gene, D gene, CDR3 DNA, CDR3 protein. The D gene is left open where the match is weak. The size field is filled for only some rows; it gives once, few, many or a size class.

J: TRBJ1-5; size: -; V: TRBV27; D: -; DNA: TGTGCCAGCAGCCACCCTTATCAGCCCCAGCATTTT; CDR3: CASSHPYQPQHF
J: TRBJ2-7; size: many; V: TRBV18; D: -; DNA: TGTGCCAGCTCAAGGGGGACGCAAGGCGAGCAGTACTTC; CDR3: CASSRGTQGEQYF
J: TRBJ1-4; size: many; V: TRBV20-1; D: -; DNA: TGCAGTGCTAGAGATCAGAGGGAAGGTAATGAAAAACTGTTTTTT; CDR3: CSARDQREGNEKLFF
J: TRBJ2-7; size: few; V: TRBV27; D: TRBD1; DNA: TGTGCCAGCAGTTTTTCGACAGGGCGCTACGAGCAGTACTTC; CDR3: CASSFSTGRYEQYF
J: TRBJ2-3; size: many; V: TRBV7-2; D: TRBD2; DNA: TGTGCCAGCAACTCTTTAGCGGGATCCCGGACAGATACGCAGTATTTT; CDR3: CASNSLAGSRTDTQYF
J: TRBJ2-3; size: few; V: TRBV9; D: TRBD2; DNA: TGTGCCAGCAGCGTAGTTGGTTCCGGACTAGCGGAAAATGGTCCCGATACGCAGTATTTT; CDR3: CASSVVGSGLAENGPDTQYF
J: TRBJ2-1; size: many; V: TRBV10-3; D: TRBD2; DNA: TGTGCCATCAGTGAGGTTCCTAGCGGGAGCTCGAATGAGCAGTTCTTC; CDR3: CAISEVPSGSSNEQFF
J: TRBJ2-3; size: many; V: TRBV28; D: -; DNA: TGTGCCAGCAGTGCCCCGGGGTTCACAGATACGCAGTATTTT; CDR3: CASSAPGFTDTQYF
J: TRBJ1-1; size: many; V: TRBV29-1; D: -; DNA: TGCAGCGTTGGACAGGTCTTGAACACTGAAGCTTTCTTT; CDR3: CSVGQVLNTEAFF
J: TRBJ2-5; size: few; V: TRBV10-2; D: -; DNA: TGCGCCAGTGAAGGGGGGAGAACCCAGTACTTC; CDR3: CASEGGRTQYF
J: TRBJ2-5; size: -; V: TRBV4-1; D: TRBD1; DNA: TGCGCCAGCAGCCAAGATCCTACAGGGGGTTCCCAAGAGACCCAGTACTTC; CDR3: CASSQDPTGGSQETQYF
J: TRBJ1-1; size: many; V: TRBV29-1; D: TRBD1; DNA: TGCAGCGCACGACAGGGTATAACTGAAGCTTTCTTT; CDR3: CSARQGITEAFF
J: TRBJ1-5; size: few; V: TRBV15; D: TRBD1; DNA: TGTGCCACCAGCAGTGCAGGGGGCGCGAATCAGCCCCAGCATTTT; CDR3: CATSSAGGANQPQHF
J: TRBJ2-3; size: few; V: TRBV7-3; D: -; DNA: TGTGCCAGCAGCCCCTTCCCTAGCGCCTCTAGCACAGATACGCAGTATTTT; CDR3: CASSPFPSASSTDTQYF
J: TRBJ2-1; size: few; V: TRBV27; D: TRBD2; DNA: TGTGCCAGCACTCCGGGACTAGCGGGCCCCTGGGGGCAGTTCTTC; CDR3: CASTPGLAGPWGQFF
J: TRBJ1-2; size: many; V: TRBV2; D: -; DNA: TGTGCCAGCAGGGCCTACAGGTCCGCGCTTGGCTACACCTTC; CDR3: CASRAYRSALGYTF
J: TRBJ1-1; size: many; V: TRBV11-3; D: -; DNA: TGTGCCAGCAAACCCGGCGGGAACACTGAAGCTTTCTTT; CDR3: CASKPGGNTEAFF
J: TRBJ2-7; size: -; V: TRBV7-9; D: TRBD1; DNA: TGTGCCAGCAGCTCCGGCCGGGACAGCTCCTACGAGCAGTACTTC; CDR3: CASSSGRDSSYEQYF
J: TRBJ2-7; size: many; V: TRBV30; D: -; DNA: TGTGCCTGGAGTGTACGATTCGGGGCCTACGAGCAGTACTTC; CDR3: CAWSVRFGAYEQYF
J: TRBJ2-1; size: few; V: TRBV29-1; D: TRBD1; DNA: TGCAGCTCCCGGGACAGGGGGCCCTACAATGAGCAGTTCTTC; CDR3: CSSRDRGPYNEQFF
J: TRBJ2-1; size: many; V: TRBV27; D: -; DNA: TGTGCCAGCAAGAGGGACCGGCAGGACAATGAGCAGTTCTTC; CDR3: CASKRDRQDNEQFF
J: TRBJ2-3; size: many; V: TRBV27; D: -; DNA: TGTGCCAGCAGTCGCGGGGCCCCAGATACGCAGTATTTT; CDR3: CASSRGAPDTQYF
J: TRBJ1-1; size: many; V: TRBV2; D: TRBD1; DNA: TGTGCCAGCAGCGGACAGGGGGCCCTCTTGAACACTGAAGCTTTCTTT; CDR3: CASSGQGALLNTEAFF
J: TRBJ2-6; size: -; V: TRBV6-2/TRBV6-3; D: -; DNA: TGTGCCAGCGGACCGTTAAGCTCTGGGGCCAACGTCCTGACTTTC; CDR3: CASGPLSSGANVLTF
J: TRBJ2-1; size: many; V: TRBV28; D: TRBD2; DNA: TGTGCCAGCAGGTCCGGGACTAGCGCAATAACCTACAATGAGCAGTTCTTC; CDR3: CASRSGTSAITYNEQFF
J: TRBJ2-3; size: many; V: TRBV28; D: TRBD2; DNA: TGTGCCAGCAGTAGGGGAGGGCGAGATACGCAGTATTTT; CDR3: CASSRGGRDTQYF
J: TRBJ2-3; size: many; V: TRBV12-3/TRBV12-4; D: TRBD2; DNA: TGTGCCAGCGGACTAGCGGGAGGTCTAAATACGCAGTATTTT; CDR3: CASGLAGGLNTQYF
J: TRBJ2-1; size: many; V: TRBV4-3; D: TRBD2; DNA: TGCGCCAGCAGCCAAGATTGGCTAGCGGGGCACAATGAGCAGTTCTTC; CDR3: CASSQDWLAGHNEQFF